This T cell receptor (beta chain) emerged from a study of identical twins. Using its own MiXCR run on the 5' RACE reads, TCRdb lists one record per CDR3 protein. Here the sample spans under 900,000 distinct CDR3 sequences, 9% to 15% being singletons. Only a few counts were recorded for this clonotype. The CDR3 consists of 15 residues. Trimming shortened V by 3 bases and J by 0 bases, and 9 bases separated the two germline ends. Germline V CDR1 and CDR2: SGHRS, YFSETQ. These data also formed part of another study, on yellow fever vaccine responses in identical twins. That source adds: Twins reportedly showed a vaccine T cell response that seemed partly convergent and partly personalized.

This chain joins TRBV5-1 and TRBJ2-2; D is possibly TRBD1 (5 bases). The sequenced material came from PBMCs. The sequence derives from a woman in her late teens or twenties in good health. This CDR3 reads CASSSSRANTGELFF. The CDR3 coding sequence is TGCGCCAGCAGCTCCTCCAGGGCGAACACCGGGGAGCTGTTTTTT.